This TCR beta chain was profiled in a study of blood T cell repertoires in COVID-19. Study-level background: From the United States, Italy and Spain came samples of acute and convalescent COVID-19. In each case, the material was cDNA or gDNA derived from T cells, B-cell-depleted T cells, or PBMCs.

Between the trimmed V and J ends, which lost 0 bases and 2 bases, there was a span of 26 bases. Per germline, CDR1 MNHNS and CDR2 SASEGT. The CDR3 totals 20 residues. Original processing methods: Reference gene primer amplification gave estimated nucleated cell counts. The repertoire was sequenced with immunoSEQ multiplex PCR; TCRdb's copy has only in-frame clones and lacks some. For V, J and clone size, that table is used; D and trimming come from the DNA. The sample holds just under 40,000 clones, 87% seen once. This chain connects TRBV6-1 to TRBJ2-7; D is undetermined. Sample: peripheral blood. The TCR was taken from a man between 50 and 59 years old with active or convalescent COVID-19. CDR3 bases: TGTGCCAGCAGTGAAGCACCACTAATCGCCACGGCTACAAGACCCTACGAGCAGTACTTC. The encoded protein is CASSEAPLIATATRPYEQYF.